A single sample gave rise to the 26 T cell receptor beta chains below, sequenced in a study of T cells in Graves' hyperthyroidism and ophthalmopathy. Amplification of TCR beta CDR3 regions used RNA as the template. The HTBI primer set drove a first-round RT-PCR of the TCR CDR3. TCRdb independently ran MiXCR on the multiplex PCR reads; one entry per CDR3 protein. Altogether 450,000 to 600,000 distinct CDR3 sequences are present, just under 20% being singletons, with the ten largest covering 40% to 50%. Sequenced material: blood. The source of these receptors is a man aged 35 to 55 with Graves' ophthalmopathy.

Only a few counts were recorded for this clonotype. The chain is built from TRBV6-1 and TRBJ1-5; a possible D gene is TRBD1 (6 bases). Trimming took 9 bases from V and 0 from J, leaving 15 bases between them. Germline CDR1 and CDR2: MNHNS and SASEGT. The CDR3 spans 15 residues. This CDR3 is CASSTGPYSNQPQHF. CDR3 DNA sequence: TGTGCCAGTTCGACAGGACCCTATAGCAATCAGCCCCAGCATTTT.

In its sample, this clonotype was seen many times. The rearrangement links TRBV7-9 to TRBJ2-5, with TRBD1 matching over 7 bases. This CDR3 is 16 amino acids long. In germline, CDR1 is SEHNR, CDR2 FQNEAQ (reference sequence). Unmatched junction bases numbered 12, after V lost 6 bases and J lost 2 bases. The CDR3 nucleotides are TGTGCCAGCAGGCCTATTAGACAGGGTGGGCAAGAGACCCAGTACTTC. Protein: CASRPIRQGGQETQYF.

A word on this clonotype: The junction differs from germline at one of its ends, possibly a read error. The chain combines TRBV28 with TRBJ2-5, with a weak D call TRBD1 (6 bases). Per germline, CDR1 MDHEN and CDR2 SYDVKM. The CDR3 sequence is 14 residues long. The CDR3 bases are TGTGCCAGCGGTTTAGGGGGAATCCAAGAGACCCAGTACTTC. Residues: CASGLGGIQETQYF.

This clonotype was seen many times. The chain employs TRBV11-2 and TRBJ1-4; D might be TRBD1 (6 bases). Germline lookup yields CDR1 SGHAT and CDR2 FQNNGV. The CDR3 runs 17 residues. V was cut by 5 bases and J by 0 bases, with 16 bases left in between. The CDR3 DNA sequence: TGTGCCAGCAGCCCTCCCAGGACAGCACCAACTAATGAAAAACTGTTTTTT. Translated: CASSPPRTAPTNEKLFF.

This clonotype was detected many times. V gene TRBV20-1 combines with J gene TRBJ2-5; TRBD2 matches at 9 bases. Germline V gene sequence: CDR1 DFQATT, CDR2 SNEGSKA (reference sequence). This CDR3 comprises 16 residues. The J segment lost 9 bases and the V segment lost 7 bases, leaving 21 bases of the junction unmatched. The CDR3 is CSVHAPLAGAKMSQYF. The CDR3 bases are TGCAGTGTCCACGCCCCTTTAGCGGGAGCCAAGATGTCCCAGTACTTC.

The sample holds many counts of this clonotype. V gene TRBV29-1 combines with J gene TRBJ1-1; D is uncertain. This CDR3 has 11 residues. The V gene lost 5 bases and the J gene lost 9 bases, with 13 bases spanning the gap. Germline CDR1 is SQVTM and CDR2 is ANQGSEA. The CDR3 nucleotides read TGCAGCGTTCAACGTGACGGACAAGCTTTCTTT. It encodes CSVQRDGQAFF.

This clonotype was detected many times. The junction departs from the called germline gene at one end, perhaps through a read error. The chain joins TRBV5-1 to TRBJ1-1, with TRBD1 identical over 7 bases. The CDR3 length is 14 residues. Germline CDR1 SGHRS, CDR2 YFSETQ. The CDR3 sequence: CASSGGQLNTEAFF. DNA for the CDR3: TGTGCCAGCAGTGGGGGACAGTTGAACACTGAAGCTTTCTTT.

V is TRBV5-1 and J is TRBJ2-3; TRBD2 matches 7 bases. The germline V gene has CDR1 SGHRS and CDR2 YFSETQ. The V and J ends lost 1 base and 0 bases, in that order; junction bases with no gene match: 8. The CDR3 has 17 residues. The CDR3 DNA reads TGCGCCAGCAGCTTGTATTCGCGGGGGTCTAGCACAGATACGCAGTATTTT. Translating it yields CASSLYSRGSSTDTQYF.

The chain couples TRBV7-9 to TRBJ2-3, with 14 bases matching TRBD2. From germline, CDR1 is SEHNR and CDR2 FQNEAQ (reference sequence). The CDR3 has 17 amino acids. With V trimmed by 5 bases and J by 2 bases, 6 bases remained unmatched. This CDR3 reads CASSRPGLAGVTDTQYF. The CDR3 DNA sequence: TGTGCCAGCAGCCGCCCGGGACTAGCGGGGGTCACAGATACGCAGTATTTT.

This clonotype has more than one count but fewer than ten. V is TRBV5-1 and J is TRBJ2-7, with 11 bases that match TRBD2. The length of the CDR3 is 14 residues. Losses at the gene ends were 5 bases for V and 4 bases for J; bases not matched to a gene: 5. Germline CDR1 is SGHRS and CDR2 is YFSETQ. CDR3 sequence (DNA): TGCGCCAGCAGGCCGGGACTAGCGGAGTACGAGCAGTACTTC. Protein: CASRPGLAEYEQYF.

This rearrangement joins TRBV12-3 or TRBV12-4 to TRBJ2-5; 11 nucleotides match TRBD2. The trim removed 6 bases at V and 4 bases at J, leaving 4 bases unmatched. The CDR3 runs to 14 residues. Here the CDR3 reads CASRLAGGGETQYF. The CDR3 region has the DNA TGTGCCAGCAGGCTAGCGGGGGGAGGAGAGACCCAGTACTTC.

J is TRBJ2-7 and V is TRBV2; D possibly corresponds to TRBD1 (6 bases). Germline V gene lookup returns CDR1 SNHLY and CDR2 FYNNEI. V was clipped by 6 bases and J by 3 bases, with 18 bases between them. CDR3 length equals 15 residues. The CDR3 is CASREQGPSLYEQYF. The CDR3 DNA reads TGTGCCAGCAGAGAACAGGGCCCTTCCCTCTACGAGCAGTACTTC.

The chain couples TRBV7-3 to TRBJ1-1, with D perhaps TRBD1 (6 bases). CDR1 SGHTA and CDR2 FQGTGA come from the germline V gene. This CDR3 has 15 amino acids. V was shortened by 5 bases and J by 11 bases, with 24 bases between the two germline ends. DNA for the CDR3: TGTGCCAGCAGCGCCACACAGCAGGGGAGGGGAGGGGCTTTCTTT. It codes for CASSATQQGRGGAFF.

This clonotype was recorded many times. This chain joins TRBV30 and TRBJ2-1, with D tentatively TRBD1 or TRBD2 (5 bases each). The CDR3 extends over 10 amino acids. CDR1 is GTSNPN, CDR2 SVGIG, per germline (reference sequence). V was pared by 5 bases and J by 15 bases, with 14 bases between. The CDR3 DNA follows: TGTGCCTGGGGGGCTGAGGGTCTGTTCTTC. It codes for CAWGAEGLFF.

CDR3 bases: TGTGCCAGCAGCCCCTCCCTGGGGACAGGAGACACAGATACGCAGTATTTT. Translating it yields CASSPSLGTGDTDTQYF. The genes are TRBV9 and TRBJ2-3, with 8 bases fitting TRBD1. Trimming at V came to 4 bases and at J to 2 bases, leaving 12 bases not matched to a gene. The CDR3 runs to 17 residues. Looked up from germline, CDR1 is SGDLS and CDR2 is YYNGEE.

This clonotype was observed a few times. V usage is TRBV6-2 or TRBV6-3 and J usage is TRBJ2-1; 10 bases align to TRBD2. The CDR3 consists of 17 residues. Losses at the gene ends were 0 bases for V and 0 bases for J; bases not matched to a gene: 2. Germline V lookup: CDR1 MNHEY, CDR2 SVGEGT. CDR3 coding DNA: TGTGCCAGCAGTTACTCCCCTAGCGGGAGCTCCTACAATGAGCAGTTCTTC. This gives the protein CASSYSPSGSSYNEQFF.

In this sample, this clonotype turned up a few times. This rearrangement joins TRBV30 to TRBJ1-5, with TRBD1 identical over 9 bases. The CDR3 runs to 14 residues. The V and J ends lost 3 bases and 2 bases, in that order; junction bases with no gene match: 2. Germline lookup yields CDR1 GTSNPN and CDR2 SVGIG (reference sequence). As DNA, the CDR3 is TGTGCCTGGAGCCGGACAGGGGGCAATCAGCCCCAGCATTTT. Residues: CAWSRTGGNQPQHF.

Here the CDR3 reads CATSDLPPDRELDQPQHF. In DNA, the CDR3 is TGTGCCACCAGTGATTTGCCCCCAGACAGGGAACTCGATCAGCCCCAGCATTTT. The chain carries TRBV24-1 and TRBJ1-5, with 7 bases fitting TRBD1. The germline V gene has CDR1 KGHDR and CDR2 SFDVKD. The CDR3 extends over 18 amino acids. After removal of 0 bases from V and 5 bases from J, the junction contained 12 bases not matched to a gene.

With regard to this clonotype: Just one base apart from a much larger clone, this may be a read error. The genes are TRBV5-4 and TRBJ2-1, with 9 bases aligning to TRBD2. CDR3 length equals 14 residues. Germline V gene sequence: CDR1 SGHNT, CDR2 YYREEE (reference sequence). V dropped 1 base and J dropped 9; count of bases not matched to a gene: 5. DNA of the CDR3: TGTGCCAGCAGCTTGAGGCCAGCGGGAGGTGAGCAGTTCTTC. Translating gives CASSLRPAGGEQFF.

The chain links TRBV7-2 to TRBJ1-5; D perhaps matches TRBD1 (5 bases). The CDR3 has 15 residues. CDR1 SGHTA and CDR2 FQGNSA come from the germline V gene. Trimming left V 3 bases short and J 1 base short, with 10 bases between. CDR3 residues: CASSFKWGSNQPQHF. The DNA for the CDR3 is TGTGCCAGCAGCTTTAAATGGGGCAGCAATCAGCCCCAGCATTTT.

The table lists this clonotype with a few counts. This may stem from a read error, because a much larger clone lies one nucleotide away. The V call is TRBV11-1, the J call TRBJ2-2; D is tentatively TRBD1 or TRBD2 (5 bases each). Germline V lookup: CDR1 SGHAT, CDR2 FQDESV (reference sequence). The CDR3 spans 13 residues. CDR3 coding DNA: TGTGCCAGCAGCCTGGACACGGCCGGGGAGCAGTTTTTT. Translated: CASSLDTAGEQFF.

A few counts support this clonotype. The V call is TRBV10-3, the J call TRBJ1-1, with 8 bases identical to TRBD1. Trimming removed 4 bases from V and 6 bases from J; junction bases left unmatched: 10. The V gene's germline CDR1 is ENHRY and CDR2 SYGVKD. The CDR3 is made up of 15 amino acids. The CDR3 DNA sequence: TGTGCCATCAGTGGGGGGCCGGGACAGGCCTCTGAAGCTTTCTTT. Translating gives CAISGGPGQASEAFF.

J is TRBJ2-1 and V is TRBV12-3 or TRBV12-4; 10 nucleotides match TRBD2. Trimming took 5 bases from V and 7 from J; bases not matched to a gene: 8. This CDR3 has 15 residues. The CDR3 nucleotides are TGTGCCAGCAGTCCAAGCGGGGGGGCCGGGAATGAGCAGTTCTTC. This translates into CASSPSGGAGNEQFF.

The chain has TRBV13 and TRBJ2-1; D unresolved. The germline gives CDR1 PRHDT, CDR2 FYEKMQ (reference sequence). The CDR3 extends over 14 amino acids. The ends were cut back, 4 bases at V and 8 bases at J, with 15 bases in the middle. The CDR3 nucleotides read TGTGCCAGCAGCTCGCGGACCCTGTCCGATGAGCAGTTCTTC. Translation gives CASSSRTLSDEQFF.

Many counts were recorded for this clonotype. The V and J genes are TRBV6-5 and TRBJ1-1; maybe TRBD1 (5 bases). The germline V and J ends were trimmed by 3 bases and 10 bases, with 9 bases remaining between them. Germline values: CDR1 MNHEY, CDR2 SVGAGI. This CDR3 spans 11 amino acids. CDR3 protein: CASSYRGGAFF. In nucleotides, the CDR3 is TGTGCCAGCAGTTATAGGGGAGGAGCTTTCTTT.

This clonotype was seen more than once but under ten times. This chain links TRBV20-1 with TRBJ2-1; no definite D call. This CDR3 is 15 amino acids long. The germline gives CDR1 DFQATT, CDR2 SNEGSKA (reference sequence). V was cut by 6 bases and J by 0 bases, with 15 bases left in between. The CDR3 protein is CSAVENYLSYNEQFF. CDR3 nucleotide sequence: TGCAGTGCGGTAGAGAATTATCTCTCCTACAATGAGCAGTTCTTC.